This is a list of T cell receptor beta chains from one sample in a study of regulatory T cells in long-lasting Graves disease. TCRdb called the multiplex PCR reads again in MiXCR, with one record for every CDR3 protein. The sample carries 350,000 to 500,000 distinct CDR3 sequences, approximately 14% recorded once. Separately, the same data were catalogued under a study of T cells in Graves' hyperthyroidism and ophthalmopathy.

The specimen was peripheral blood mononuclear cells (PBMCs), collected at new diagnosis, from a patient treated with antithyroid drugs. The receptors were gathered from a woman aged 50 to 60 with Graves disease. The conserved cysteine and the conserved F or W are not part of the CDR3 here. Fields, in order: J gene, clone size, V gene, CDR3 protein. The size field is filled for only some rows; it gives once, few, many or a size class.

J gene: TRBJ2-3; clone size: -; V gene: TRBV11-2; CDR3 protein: ASSSDRLFLTDTQY
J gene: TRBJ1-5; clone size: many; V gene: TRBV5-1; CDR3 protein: ASSLSGNNQPQH
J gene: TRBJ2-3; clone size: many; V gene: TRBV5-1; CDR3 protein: ASSFKQGGDTQY
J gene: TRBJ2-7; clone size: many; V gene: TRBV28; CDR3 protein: ASSLFNPSYEQY
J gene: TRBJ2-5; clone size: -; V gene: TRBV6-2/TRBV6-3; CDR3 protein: ASSYHSGRQETQY
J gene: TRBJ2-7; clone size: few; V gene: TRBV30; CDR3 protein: AWNVGPEQY
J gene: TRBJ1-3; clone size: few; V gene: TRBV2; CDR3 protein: ASSERQIGNTIY
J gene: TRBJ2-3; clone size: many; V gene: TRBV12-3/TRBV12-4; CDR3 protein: ASKFSGTEITDTQY
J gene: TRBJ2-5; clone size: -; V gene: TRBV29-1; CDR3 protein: SVGWTGGAETQY
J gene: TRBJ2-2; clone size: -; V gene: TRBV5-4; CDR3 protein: ASSFGQGSNTGELF
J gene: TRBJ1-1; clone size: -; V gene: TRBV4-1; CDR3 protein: ASSQAAVMNTEAF
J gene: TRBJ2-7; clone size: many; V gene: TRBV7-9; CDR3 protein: ASSLTASGAYEQY
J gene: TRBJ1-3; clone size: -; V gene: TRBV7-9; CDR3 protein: ASSLAGRTGNTIY
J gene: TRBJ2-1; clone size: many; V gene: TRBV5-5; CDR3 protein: ASSFREGYNEQF
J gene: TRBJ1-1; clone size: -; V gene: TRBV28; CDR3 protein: ASSLLRAETEAF
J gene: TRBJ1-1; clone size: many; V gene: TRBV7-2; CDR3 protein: ASSPDISVPEAF
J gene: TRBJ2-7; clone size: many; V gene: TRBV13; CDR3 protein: ASSLGTNEQY
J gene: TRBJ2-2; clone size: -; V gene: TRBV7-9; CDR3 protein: ASSLRENTGELF
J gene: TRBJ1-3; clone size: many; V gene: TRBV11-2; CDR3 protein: AISQMGLTNTIY
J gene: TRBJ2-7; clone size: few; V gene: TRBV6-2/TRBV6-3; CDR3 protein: ASSYSATGSSYEQY
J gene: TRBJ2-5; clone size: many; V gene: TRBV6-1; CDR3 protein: ASSKDREAGETQY
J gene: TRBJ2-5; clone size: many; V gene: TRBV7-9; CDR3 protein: ASSKPVAGGQETQY
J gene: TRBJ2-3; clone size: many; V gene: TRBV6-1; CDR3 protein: ASSADRHDTQY
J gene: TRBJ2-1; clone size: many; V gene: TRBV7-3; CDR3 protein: ASSLSSGISYNEQF
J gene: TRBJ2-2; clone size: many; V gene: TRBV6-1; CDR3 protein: ASSPGLAGGTNTGELF
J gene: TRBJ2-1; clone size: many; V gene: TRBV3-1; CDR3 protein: ASSGPGGPINEQF
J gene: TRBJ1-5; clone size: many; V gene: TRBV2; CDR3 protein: ASSEAPTGNQPQH